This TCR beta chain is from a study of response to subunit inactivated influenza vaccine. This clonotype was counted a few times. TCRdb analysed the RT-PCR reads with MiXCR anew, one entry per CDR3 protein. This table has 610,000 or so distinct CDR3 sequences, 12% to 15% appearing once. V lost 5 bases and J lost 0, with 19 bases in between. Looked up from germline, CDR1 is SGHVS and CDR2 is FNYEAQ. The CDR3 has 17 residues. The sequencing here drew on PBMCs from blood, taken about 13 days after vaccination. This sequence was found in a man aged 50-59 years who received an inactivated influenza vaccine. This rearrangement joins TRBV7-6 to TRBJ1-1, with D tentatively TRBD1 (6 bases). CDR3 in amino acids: CASSPTTRTDLNTEAFF. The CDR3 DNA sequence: TGTGCCAGCAGCCCAACTACCCGGACAGACCTGAACACTGAAGCTTTCTTT.